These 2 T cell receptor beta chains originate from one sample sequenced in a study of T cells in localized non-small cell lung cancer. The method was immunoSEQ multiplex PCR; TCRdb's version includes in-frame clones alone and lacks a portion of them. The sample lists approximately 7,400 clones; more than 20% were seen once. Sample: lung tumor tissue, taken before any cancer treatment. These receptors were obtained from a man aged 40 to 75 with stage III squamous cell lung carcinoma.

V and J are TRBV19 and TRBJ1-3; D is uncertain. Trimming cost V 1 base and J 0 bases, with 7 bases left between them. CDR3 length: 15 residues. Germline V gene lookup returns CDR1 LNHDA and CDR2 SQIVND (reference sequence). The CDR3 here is CASSIASLSGNTIYF. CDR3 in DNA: TGTGCCAGTAGTATAGCTTCGCTCTCTGGAAACACCATATATTTT.

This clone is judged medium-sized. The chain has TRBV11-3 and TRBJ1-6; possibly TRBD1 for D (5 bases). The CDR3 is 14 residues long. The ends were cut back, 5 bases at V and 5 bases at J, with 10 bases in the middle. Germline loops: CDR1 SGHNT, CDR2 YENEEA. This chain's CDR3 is CASSAATDNSPLHF. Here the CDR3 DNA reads TGTGCCAGCAGCGCCGCGACAGATAATTCACCCCTCCACTTT.